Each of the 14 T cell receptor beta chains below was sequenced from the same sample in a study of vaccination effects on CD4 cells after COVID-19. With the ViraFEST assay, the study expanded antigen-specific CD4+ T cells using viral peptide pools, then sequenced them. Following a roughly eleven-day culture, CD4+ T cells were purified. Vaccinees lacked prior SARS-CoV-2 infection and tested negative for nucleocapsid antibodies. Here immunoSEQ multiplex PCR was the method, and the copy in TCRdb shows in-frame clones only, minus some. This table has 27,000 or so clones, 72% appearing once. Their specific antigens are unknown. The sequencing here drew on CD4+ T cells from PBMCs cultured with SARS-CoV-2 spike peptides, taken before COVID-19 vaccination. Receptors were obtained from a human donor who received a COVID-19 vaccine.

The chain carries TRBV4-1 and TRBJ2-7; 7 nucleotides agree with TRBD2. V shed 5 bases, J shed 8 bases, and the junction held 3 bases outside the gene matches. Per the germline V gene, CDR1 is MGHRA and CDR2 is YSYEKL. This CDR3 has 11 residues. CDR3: CASSGGGQQYF. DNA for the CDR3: TGCGCCAGCAGCGGCGGGGGTCAGCAGTACTTC.

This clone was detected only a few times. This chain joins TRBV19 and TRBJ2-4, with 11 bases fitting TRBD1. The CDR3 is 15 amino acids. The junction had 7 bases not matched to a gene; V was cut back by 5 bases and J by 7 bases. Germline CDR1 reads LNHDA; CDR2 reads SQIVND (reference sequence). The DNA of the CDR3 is TGTGCCAGTAGTCCAGGACAGGGGGCATATAACATTCAGTACTTC. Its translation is CASSPGQGAYNIQYF.

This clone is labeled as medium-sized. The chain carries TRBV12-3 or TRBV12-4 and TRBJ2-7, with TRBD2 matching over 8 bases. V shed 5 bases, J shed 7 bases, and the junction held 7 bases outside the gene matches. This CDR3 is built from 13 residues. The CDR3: CASSPSGLGEQYF. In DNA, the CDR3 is TGTGCCAGCAGTCCTAGCGGGCTGGGTGAGCAGTACTTC.

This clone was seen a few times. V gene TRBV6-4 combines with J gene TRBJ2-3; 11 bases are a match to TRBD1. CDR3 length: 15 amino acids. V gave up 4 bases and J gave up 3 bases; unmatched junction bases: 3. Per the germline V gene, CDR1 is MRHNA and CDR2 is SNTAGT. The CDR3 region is CASSGGQGATDTQYF. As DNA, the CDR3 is TGTGCCAGCAGTGGAGGACAGGGGGCTACAGATACGCAGTATTTT.

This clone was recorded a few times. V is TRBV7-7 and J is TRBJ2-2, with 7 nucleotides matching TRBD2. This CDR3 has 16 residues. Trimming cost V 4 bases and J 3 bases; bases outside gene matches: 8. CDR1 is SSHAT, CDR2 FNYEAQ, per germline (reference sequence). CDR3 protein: CASSSSSGLDTGELFF. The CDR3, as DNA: TGTGCCAGCAGCTCGTCTAGCGGCCTGGACACCGGGGAGCTGTTTTTT.

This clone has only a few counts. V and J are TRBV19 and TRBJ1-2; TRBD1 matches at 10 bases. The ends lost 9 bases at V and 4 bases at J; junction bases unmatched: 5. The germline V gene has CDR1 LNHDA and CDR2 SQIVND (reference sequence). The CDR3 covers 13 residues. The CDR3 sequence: CASRDRGRYGYTF. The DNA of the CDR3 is TGTGCCAGCCGGGACAGGGGCCGCTATGGCTACACCTTC.

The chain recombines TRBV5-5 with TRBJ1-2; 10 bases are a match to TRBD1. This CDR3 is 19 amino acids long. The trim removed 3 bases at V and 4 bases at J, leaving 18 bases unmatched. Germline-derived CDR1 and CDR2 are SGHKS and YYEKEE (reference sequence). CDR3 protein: CASSSPMLMGQGLSYGYTF. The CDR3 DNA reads TGTGCCAGCAGCTCACCCATGCTTATGGGACAGGGGTTATCCTATGGCTACACCTTC.

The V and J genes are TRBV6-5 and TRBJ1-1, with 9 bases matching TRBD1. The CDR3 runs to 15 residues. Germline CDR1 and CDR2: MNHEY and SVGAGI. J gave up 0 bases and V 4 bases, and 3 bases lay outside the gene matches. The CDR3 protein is CASSSGQGMNTEAFF. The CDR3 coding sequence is TGTGCCAGCAGTTCCGGACAGGGGATGAACACTGAAGCTTTCTTT.

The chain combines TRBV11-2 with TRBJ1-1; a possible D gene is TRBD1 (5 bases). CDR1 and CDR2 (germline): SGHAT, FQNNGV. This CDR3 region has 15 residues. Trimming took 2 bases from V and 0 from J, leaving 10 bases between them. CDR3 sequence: CASSLRGALNTEAFF. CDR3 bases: TGTGCCAGCAGCTTACGAGGGGCTTTGAACACTGAAGCTTTCTTT.

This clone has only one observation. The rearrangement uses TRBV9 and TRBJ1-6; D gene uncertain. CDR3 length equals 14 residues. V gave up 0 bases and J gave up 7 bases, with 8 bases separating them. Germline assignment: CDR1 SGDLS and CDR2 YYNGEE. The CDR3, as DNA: TGTGCCAGCAGCGTAGGACTAGTGAATTCACCCCTCCACTTT. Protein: CASSVGLVNSPLHF.

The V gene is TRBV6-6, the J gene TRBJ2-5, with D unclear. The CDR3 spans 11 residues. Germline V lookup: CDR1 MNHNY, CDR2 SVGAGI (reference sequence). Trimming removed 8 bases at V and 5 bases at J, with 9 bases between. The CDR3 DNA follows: TGTGCCAGCTCTGCTACGGAGACCCAGTACTTC. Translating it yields CASSATETQYF.

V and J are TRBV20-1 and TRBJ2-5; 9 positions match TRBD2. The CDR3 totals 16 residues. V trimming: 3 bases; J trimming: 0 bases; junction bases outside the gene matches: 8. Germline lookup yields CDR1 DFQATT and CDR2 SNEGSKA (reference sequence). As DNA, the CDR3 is TGCAGTGCTAGTTCAGCGGGGGGCCCTAACCAAGAGACCCAGTACTTC. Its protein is CSASSAGGPNQETQYF.

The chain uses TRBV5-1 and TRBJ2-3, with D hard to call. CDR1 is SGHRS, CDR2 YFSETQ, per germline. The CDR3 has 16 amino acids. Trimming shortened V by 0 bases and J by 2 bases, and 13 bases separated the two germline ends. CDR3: CASSLDGSPSTDTQYF. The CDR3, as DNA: TGCGCCAGCAGCTTGGATGGGTCACCTTCCACAGATACGCAGTATTTT. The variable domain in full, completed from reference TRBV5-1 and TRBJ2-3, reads KAGVTQTPRYLIKTRGQQVTLSCSPISGHRSVSWYQQTPGQGLQFLFEYFSETQRNKGNFPGRFSGRQFSNSRSEMNVSTLELGDSALYLCASSLDGSPSTDTQYFGPGTRLTVL.

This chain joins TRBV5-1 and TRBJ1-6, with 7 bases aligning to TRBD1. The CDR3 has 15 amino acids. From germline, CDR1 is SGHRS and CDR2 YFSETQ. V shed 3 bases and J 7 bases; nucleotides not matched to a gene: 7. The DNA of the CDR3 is TGCGCCAGCAGCTCCACCCCAGGGGGGAATTCACCCCTCCACTTT. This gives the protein CASSSTPGGNSPLHF.